This T cell receptor (beta chain) derives from a study of cytomegalovirus exposure and HLA in healthy donors. Broader study findings: Likely technical artifact: a cluster of highly shared sequence variants. In a later analysis, common viral pathogens appeared linked to several of the most significant clusters. Through in vitro validation, three CMV-associated chains were shown to be specific for CMV antigens. Roughly uniform sequencing depth across donors was assumed, possibly incorrectly.

PCR used 60 Vbeta primers and 13 Jbeta primers. Only in-frame clones appear in the TCRdb table, and some are missing; sequencing was by immunoSEQ multiplex PCR. The repertoire holds 250,000 to 300,000 clones, with 70% to 90% as singletons. As for this clone: The antigen is undetermined.

Per the germline V gene, CDR1 is MNHEY and CDR2 is SVGAGI. CDR3 length: 16 amino acids. The V gene lost 2 bases and the J gene lost 1 base, with 14 bases spanning the gap. Sequencing used PBMCs. This TCR was recovered from a woman between 35 and 50 years old in good health and CMV-seropositive. The rearrangement joins TRBV6-5 to TRBJ1-1, with TRBD1 as a possible D gene (6 bases). Written as DNA, the CDR3 is TGTGCCAGCAGTTACGTGGGGGGGGCTAGGAACACTGAAGCTTTCTTT. This encodes CASSYVGGARNTEAFF.